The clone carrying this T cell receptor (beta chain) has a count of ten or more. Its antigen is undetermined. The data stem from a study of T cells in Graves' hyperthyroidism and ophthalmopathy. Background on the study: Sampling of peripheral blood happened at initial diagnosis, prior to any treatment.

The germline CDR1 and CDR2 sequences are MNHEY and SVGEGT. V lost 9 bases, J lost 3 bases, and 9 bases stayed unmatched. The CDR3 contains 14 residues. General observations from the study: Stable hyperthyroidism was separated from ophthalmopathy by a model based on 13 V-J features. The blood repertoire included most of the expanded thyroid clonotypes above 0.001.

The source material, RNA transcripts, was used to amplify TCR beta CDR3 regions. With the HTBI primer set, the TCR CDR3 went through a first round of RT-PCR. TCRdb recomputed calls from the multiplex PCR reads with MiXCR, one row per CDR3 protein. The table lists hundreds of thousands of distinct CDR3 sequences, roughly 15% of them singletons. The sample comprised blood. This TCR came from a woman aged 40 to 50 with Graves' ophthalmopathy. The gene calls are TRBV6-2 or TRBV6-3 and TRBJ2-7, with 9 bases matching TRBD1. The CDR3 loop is CARCPETGGYEQYF. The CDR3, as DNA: TGTGCCAGATGTCCGGAGACAGGGGGCTACGAGCAGTACTTC.